Listed here are 11 T cell receptor beta chains from one sample, sequenced in a study of low-dose radiotherapy and immunotherapy resistance in tumors (dated 2022 in TCRdb). The sample was run on an Illumina HiSeq 2500. To make first-strand cDNA, Superscript III was used along with a set of TRAV- and TRBV-specific primers so that both the TCRalpha and TCRbeta chains were covered. A roughly 22-cycle PCR with Phusion amplified the TCRs, pairing a constant-region primer with the adapter that was attached to the V primers. TCRdb reworked the public reads: Q25 trimming with fastp, MiXCR clone assembly, productive beta chains retained. Entries that share a CDR3 protein sequence are merged under the most common genes and DNA. The sample table contains about 97,000 distinct CDR3 sequences; only one count was recorded for roughly 20% of them. Of the sample, 4.1% falls within the top ten clones. This specimen's time point label, per the study, means: after trial treatment. Per the publication, the treatment or condition label means: LDRT plus nivolumab, ipilimumab, low-dose cyclophosphamide and aspirin (RACIN trial).

The sequenced sample was PBMCs, obtained after low-dose radiotherapy plus immunotherapy. The source is a male donor with prostate cancer.

The gene calls are TRBV3-1 and TRBJ2-1, with D possibly TRBD1 on 6 matching bases. This CDR3 has 14 residues. Trimming took off 2 bases at V and 5 bases at J, with 10 bases between the two ends. Germline CDR1 is LGHDT and CDR2 is YNNKEL (reference sequence). CDR3 coding DNA: TGTGCCAGCAGCCAAAGGACAGCCAACAATGAGCAGTTCTTC. It specifies CASSQRTANNEQFF.

For this clonotype: The DNA is omitted, as the CDR3 cannot be located on it reliably, and the CDR3 follows TCRdb's listing. The genes are TRBV6-5 and TRBJ2-2; the table gives TRBD1 as D, unverified against the DNA. CDR1 is MNHEY, CDR2 SVGAGI, per germline. The CDR3 adds up to 19 amino acids, both ends counted. CDR3 region: CASSYPATGGGHRGAVFFF.

In its sample, this clonotype was seen a few times. This sequence joins TRBV19 and TRBJ2-3; no reliable D call. V was cut by 8 bases and J by 6 bases, with 9 bases left in between. The CDR3 sequence is 11 residues long. From germline, CDR1 is LNHDA and CDR2 SQIVND (reference sequence). CDR3 loop: CASHGFDTQYF. CDR3 sequence (DNA): TGTGCCAGTCACGGCTTTGATACGCAGTATTTT.

The gene calls are TRBV12-3 or TRBV12-4 and TRBJ2-2, with 7 bases identical to TRBD1. The CDR3 consists of 15 residues. V was pared by 6 bases and J by 1 base, with 5 bases of the junction left unmatched. CDR3 DNA sequence: TGTGCCAGCAGACTTCGACAGGGGAACACCGGGGAGCTGTTTTTT. Translating gives CASRLRQGNTGELFF.

The table lists this clonotype with many counts. The chain combines TRBV18 with TRBJ1-3, with D perhaps matching TRBD1 (6 bases). CDR1 and CDR2 from the germline V gene are KGHSH and LQKENI. The CDR3 has 16 residues. Trimming took 1 base from V and 3 from J, leaving 13 bases between them. CDR3 nucleotide sequence: TGTGCCAGCTCACCACAGGTGGGGGCGCTTGGAAACACCATATATTTT. The encoded protein is CASSPQVGALGNTIYF.

The rearrangement links TRBV3-1 to TRBJ2-7; 8 bases map to TRBD2. The germline V gene encodes CDR1 LGHDT and CDR2 YNNKEL (reference sequence). The CDR3 is 15 amino acids. V dropped 6 bases and J dropped 2; count of bases not matched to a gene: 9. The CDR3 reads CASRQSGGGTYEQYF. CDR3 nucleotide sequence: TGTGCCAGCAGACAAAGCGGGGGCGGGACCTACGAGCAGTACTTC.

This clonotype was seen ten or more times. V gene TRBV5-1 combines with J gene TRBJ2-7; 7 positions agree with TRBD1. The CDR3 runs to 17 residues. The junction had 13 bases not matched to a gene; V was cut back by 4 bases and J by 0 bases. Germline V CDR1 and CDR2: SGHRS, YFSETQ. CDR3 nucleotide sequence: TGCGCCAGCAGCACTGGGACAGCCTCCTCTAGCTCCTACGAGCAGTACTTC. Residues: CASSTGTASSSSYEQYF.

The gene calls are TRBV6-2 or TRBV6-3 and TRBJ2-7, with 7 bases aligning to TRBD2. CDR3 length equals 14 residues. Trimming at V came to 5 bases and at J to 2 bases, leaving 6 bases not matched to a gene. CDR1 is MNHEY, CDR2 SVGEGT, per germline. CDR3 DNA: TGTGCCAGCAGTCCAAGCGGGATGACCTACGAGCAGTACTTC. This gives the protein CASSPSGMTYEQYF.

As concerns this clonotype: This may come from a read error, since a much larger clone is one base off. CDR3 region: CVSSSVGDGANVLTF. The CDR3 region has the DNA TGTGTCAGCAGCTCCGTGGGGGATGGGGCCAACGTCCTGACTTTC. V gene TRBV7-2 combines with J gene TRBJ2-6; D might be TRBD1 or TRBD2, each matching 5 bases. Per germline, CDR1 SGHTA and CDR2 FQGNSA. This CDR3 region has 15 residues.

This clonotype was observed at least ten times. One junction end disagrees with the germline gene, perhaps due to a read error. This chain links TRBV7-9 with TRBJ2-7; tentative D call: TRBD2 (5 bases). The CDR3 contains 14 residues. Germline V CDR1 and CDR2: SEHNR, FQNEAQ (reference sequence). The chain's CDR3 is CASSREGMVNDQYF. The DNA for the CDR3 is TGTGCCAGCAGCCGTGAGGGTATGGTCAACGATCAGTACTTC.

This clonotype showed up many times. The V call is TRBV2, the J call TRBJ2-1, with D possibly being TRBD1 (8 bases). Germline CDR1 reads SNHLY; CDR2 reads FYNNEI. The V end was cut by 10 bases, the J end by 8 bases, with 21 bases between. This CDR3 has 14 residues. This CDR3 is CANSRGLRGYEQFF. In DNA form, the CDR3 reads TGTGCCAACTCCAGGGGGCTGCGGGGGTATGAGCAGTTCTTC.